This TCR beta chain was captured by sequencing in a study of graft-versus-host responses after intestinal transplantation (dated by TCRdb to the early 2020s). A note on the overall study: The transplants that recipients received were multivisceral, liver-intestinal, or isolated intestinal. All recipients received anti-thymocyte globulin induction followed by maintenance tacrolimus and steroids for two to four years. Bulk TCR-beta CDR3 sequencing was used to track graft-versus-host and host-versus-graft alloreactive T cell clones in the graft, circulation and bone marrow after intestinal transplantation. To identify alloreactive clones, pre-transplant mixed lymphocyte reaction products were sequenced and compared with unstimulated pre-transplant donor and recipient T cells. The cohort enrolled approximately 24 intestinal transplant recipients including one retransplant, and a few patients lacking pretransplant specimens were excluded. A peak of at least 4% donor T cells among recipient peripheral blood mononuclear cells was the definition used for donor T cell macrochimerism. Samples from a few later patients were sequenced in-house on an Illumina MiSeq with MiXCR processing rather than by the commercial service. The investigation overall reported the following: The conclusions were limited by the relatively low number and heterogeneity of the intestinal transplant patients. High GvH to HvG T cell clonal ratios were observed in the allografts of patients with donor T cell macrochimerism. GvH clones turned up in recipient bone marrow, with some appearing earlier in ileal mucosa or blood, a pattern consistent with an intestinal mucosal origin. Early after transplant, peak levels of circulating GvH clones were found to be associated with declines in HvG clones.

Regarding this clone: What antigen it recognizes has not been identified. No base-level quality is on record; no much larger clone is a single base apart.

The method behind the library was the immunoSEQ multiplex PCR assay. For most patients, genomic DNA was subjected to high-throughput TCR-beta CDR3 sequencing by Adaptive Biotechnologies. The study's processing was this. TCR sequencing data were retrieved from Adaptive's ImmunoSEQ software for about 17 patients, whereas three other patients were processed with MiXCR and VDJtools. CDR3 nucleotide sequences shared by donor and recipient were removed because the origin of these sequences could not be assigned. To count as alloreactive, a clone needed at least 2-fold expansion over unstimulated cells and a minimum CFSE-low frequency of 0.002% (template counts) or 0.001% (read counts). Mappable clones were those detected in sequenced pre-transplant spleen, lymph node, or MLR CFSE-low populations of the donor or recipient. Cumulative frequency of alloreactive clones was calculated as a percentage of all sequences weighted by copy number. Entries here come from immuneACCESS through TCRdb and include only in-frame sequences with V and J called. Some clones fail to appear in such tables; in the studies checked, an unresolved V gene covers under half of the shortfall, and the cause of the remainder is unknown. V and J calls and clone size are those listed in that table; D and trimming were worked out from the DNA. The sample table holds about 4,500 clones, of which around 75% were seen once. The ten largest clones represent more than 14% of the sample.

Intraepithelial and lamina propria lymphocytes were isolated from graft specimens using dithiothreitol, EDTA incubations and collagenase D digestion. Bulk TCR-beta sequencing was performed on serial intestinal graft biopsy specimens collected as late as 600 days after transplant. From the germline V gene, CDR1 is SGHTA and CDR2 is FQGTGA. The CDR3 starts with the cysteine, ends with the phenylalanine, and has 14 residues. Only CDR3 DNA is held: 42 bases, read in frame from base 1. Relative to germline, V is 1 base shorter and J is 4 bases shorter, with 5 bases between their ends. The starting material was ileum tissue, obtained roughly 330 days after intestinal transplantation. The receptor chain draws on TRBV7-3 and TRBJ1-6; the D gene cannot be resolved reliably. The sequence came from a human patient who received an intestinal transplant, so some T cells may come from the graft donor. The nucleotide sequence reads TGTGCCAGCAGCTTAAGAGGGTATAATTCACCCCTCCACTTT. This is translated as CASSLRGYNSPLHF. The full variable domain, with segments outside the CDR3 supplied by the reference TRBV7-3 and TRBJ1-6 proteins, appears as GAGVSQTPSNKVTEKGKYVELRCDPISGHTALYWYRQSLGQGPEFLIYFQGTGAADDSGLPNDRFFAVRPEGSVSTLKIQRTERGDSAVYLCASSLRGYNSPLHFGNGTRLTVT.